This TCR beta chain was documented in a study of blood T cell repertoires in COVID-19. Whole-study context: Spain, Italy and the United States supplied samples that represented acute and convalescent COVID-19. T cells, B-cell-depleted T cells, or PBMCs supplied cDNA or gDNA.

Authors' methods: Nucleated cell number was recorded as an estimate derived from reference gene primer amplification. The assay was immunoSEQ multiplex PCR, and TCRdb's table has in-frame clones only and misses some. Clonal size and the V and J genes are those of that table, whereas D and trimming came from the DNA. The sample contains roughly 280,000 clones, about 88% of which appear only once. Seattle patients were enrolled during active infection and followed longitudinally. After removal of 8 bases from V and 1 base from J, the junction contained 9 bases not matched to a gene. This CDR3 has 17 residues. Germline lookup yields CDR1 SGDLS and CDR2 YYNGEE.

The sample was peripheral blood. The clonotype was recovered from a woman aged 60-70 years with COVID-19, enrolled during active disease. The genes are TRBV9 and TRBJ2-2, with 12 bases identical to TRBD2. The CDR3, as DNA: TGTGCCAGTAAACCCGGGACTAGCGGGCGGAACACCGGGGAGCTGTTTTTT. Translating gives CASKPGTSGRNTGELFF.